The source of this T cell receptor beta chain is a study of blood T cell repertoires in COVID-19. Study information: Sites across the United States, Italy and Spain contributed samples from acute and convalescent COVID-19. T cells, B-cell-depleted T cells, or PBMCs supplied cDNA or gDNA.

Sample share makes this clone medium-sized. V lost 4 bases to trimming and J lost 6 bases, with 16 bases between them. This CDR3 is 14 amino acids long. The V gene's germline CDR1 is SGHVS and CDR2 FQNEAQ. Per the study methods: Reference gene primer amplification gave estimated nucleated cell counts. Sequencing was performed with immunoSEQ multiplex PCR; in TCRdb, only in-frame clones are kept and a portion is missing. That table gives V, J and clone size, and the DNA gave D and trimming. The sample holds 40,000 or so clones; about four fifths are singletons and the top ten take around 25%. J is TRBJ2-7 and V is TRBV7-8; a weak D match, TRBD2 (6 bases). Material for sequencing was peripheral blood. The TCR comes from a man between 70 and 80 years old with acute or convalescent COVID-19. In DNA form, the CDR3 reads TGTGCCAGCAGCTATGCCGGGAGCTTGGGCGAGCAGTACTTC. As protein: CASSYAGSLGEQYF.